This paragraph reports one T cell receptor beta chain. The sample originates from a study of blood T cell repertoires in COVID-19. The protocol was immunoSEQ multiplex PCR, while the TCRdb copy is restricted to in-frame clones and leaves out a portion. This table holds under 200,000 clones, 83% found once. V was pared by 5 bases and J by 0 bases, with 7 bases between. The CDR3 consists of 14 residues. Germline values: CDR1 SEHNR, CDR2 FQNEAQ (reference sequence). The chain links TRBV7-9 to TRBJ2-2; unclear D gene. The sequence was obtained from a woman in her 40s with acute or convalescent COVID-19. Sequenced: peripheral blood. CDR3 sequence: CASSTTTNTGELFF. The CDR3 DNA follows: TGTGCCAGCAGCACCACTACGAACACCGGGGAGCTGTTTTTT.